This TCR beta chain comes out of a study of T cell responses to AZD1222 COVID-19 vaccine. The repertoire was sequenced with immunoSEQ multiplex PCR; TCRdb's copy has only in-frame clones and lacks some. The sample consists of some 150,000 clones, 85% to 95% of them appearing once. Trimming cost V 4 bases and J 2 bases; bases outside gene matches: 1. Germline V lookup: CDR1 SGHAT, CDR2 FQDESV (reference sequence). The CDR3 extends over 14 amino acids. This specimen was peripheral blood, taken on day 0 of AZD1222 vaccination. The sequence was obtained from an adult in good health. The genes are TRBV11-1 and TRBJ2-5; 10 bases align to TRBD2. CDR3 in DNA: TGTGCCAGCAGCTCTAGCGGGAGTCAAGAGACCCAGTACTTC. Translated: CASSSSGSQETQYF.